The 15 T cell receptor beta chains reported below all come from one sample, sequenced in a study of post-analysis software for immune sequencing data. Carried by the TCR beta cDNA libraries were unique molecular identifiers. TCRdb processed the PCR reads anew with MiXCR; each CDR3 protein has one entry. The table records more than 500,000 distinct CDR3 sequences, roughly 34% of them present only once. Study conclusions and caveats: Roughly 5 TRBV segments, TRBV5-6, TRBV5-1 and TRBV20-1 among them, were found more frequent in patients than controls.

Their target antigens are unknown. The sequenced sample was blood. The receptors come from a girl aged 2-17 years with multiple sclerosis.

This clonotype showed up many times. The CDR3 region is CASSSNRVTSGYEQYF. The CDR3, as DNA: TGTGCCAGCAGCTCCAACAGGGTAACATCTGGCTACGAGCAGTACTTC. The chain combines TRBV6-5 with TRBJ2-7; D is possibly TRBD1 (6 bases). This CDR3 is 16 amino acids long. CDR1 is MNHEY and CDR2 is SVGAGI in the germline V gene. The V end lost 6 bases, the J end lost 3 bases, and 21 bases lay between the germline ends.

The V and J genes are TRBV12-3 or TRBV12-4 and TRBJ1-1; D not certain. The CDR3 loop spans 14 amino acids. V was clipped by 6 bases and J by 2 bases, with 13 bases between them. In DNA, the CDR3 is TGTGCCAGCAGACCTACAAGACTAAACACTGAAGCTTTCTTT. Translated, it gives CASRPTRLNTEAFF.

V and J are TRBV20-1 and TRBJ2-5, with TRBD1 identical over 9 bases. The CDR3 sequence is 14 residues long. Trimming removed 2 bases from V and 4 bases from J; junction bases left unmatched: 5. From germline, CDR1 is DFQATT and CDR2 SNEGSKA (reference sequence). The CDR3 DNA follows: TGCAGTGCTAGAAGACCGGGACAGGGAGAGACCCAGTACTTC. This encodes CSARRPGQGETQYF.

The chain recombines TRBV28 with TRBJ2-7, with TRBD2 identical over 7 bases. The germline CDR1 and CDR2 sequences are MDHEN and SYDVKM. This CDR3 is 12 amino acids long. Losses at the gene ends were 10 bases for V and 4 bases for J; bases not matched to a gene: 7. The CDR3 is CATWDYPYEQYF. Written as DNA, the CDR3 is TGTGCCACCTGGGACTACCCTTACGAGCAGTACTTC.

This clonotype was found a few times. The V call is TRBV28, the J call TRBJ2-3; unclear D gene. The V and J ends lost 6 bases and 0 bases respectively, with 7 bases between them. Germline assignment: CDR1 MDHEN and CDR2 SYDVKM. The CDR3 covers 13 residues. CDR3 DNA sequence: TGTGCCAGCAGACTGCCCAGCACAGATACGCAGTATTTT. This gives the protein CASRLPSTDTQYF. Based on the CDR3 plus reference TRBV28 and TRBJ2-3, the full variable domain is DVKVTQSSRYLVKRTGEKVFLECVQDMDHENMFWYRQDPGLGLRLIYFSYDVKMKEKGDIPEGYSVSREKKERFSLILESASTNQTSMYLCASRLPSTDTQYFGPGTRLTVL.

CDR3 sequence: CASSGRGGPRSYEQYF. DNA of the CDR3: TGTGCCAGCAGTGGCCGGGGGGGACCGCGGTCCTACGAGCAGTACTTC. V and J are TRBV6-4 and TRBJ2-7, with 8 bases that match TRBD2. After removal of 4 bases from V and 1 base from J, the junction contained 9 bases not matched to a gene. From germline, CDR1 is MRHNA and CDR2 SNTAGT. This CDR3 region has 16 residues.

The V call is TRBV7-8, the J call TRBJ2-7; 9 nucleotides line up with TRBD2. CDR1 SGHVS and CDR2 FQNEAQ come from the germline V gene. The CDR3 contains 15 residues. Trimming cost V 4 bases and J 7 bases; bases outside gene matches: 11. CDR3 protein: CASSSTRRGGLEQYF. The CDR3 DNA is TGTGCCAGCAGCTCCACTAGGCGGGGGGGCCTAGAGCAGTACTTC.

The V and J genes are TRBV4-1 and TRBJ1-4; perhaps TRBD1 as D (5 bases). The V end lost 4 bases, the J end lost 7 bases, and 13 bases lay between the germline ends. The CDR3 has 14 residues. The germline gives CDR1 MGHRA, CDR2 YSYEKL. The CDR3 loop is CASSLLGGGEKLFF. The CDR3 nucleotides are TGCGCCAGCAGCCTTTTGGGGGGAGGTGAAAAACTGTTTTTT.

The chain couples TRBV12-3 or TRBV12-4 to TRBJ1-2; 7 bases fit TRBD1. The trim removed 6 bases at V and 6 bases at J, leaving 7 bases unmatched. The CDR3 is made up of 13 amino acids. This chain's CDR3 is CASRPSGGDGYTF. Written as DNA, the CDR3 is TGTGCCAGCAGGCCTTCAGGGGGAGATGGCTACACCTTC.

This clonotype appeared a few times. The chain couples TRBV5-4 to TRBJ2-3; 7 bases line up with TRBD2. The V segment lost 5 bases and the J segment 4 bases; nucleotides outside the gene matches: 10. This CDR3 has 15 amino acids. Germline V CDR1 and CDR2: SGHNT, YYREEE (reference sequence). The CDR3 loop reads CASRPSGGLADTQYF. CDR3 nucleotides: TGTGCCAGCAGGCCTAGCGGTGGGTTGGCAGATACGCAGTATTTT.

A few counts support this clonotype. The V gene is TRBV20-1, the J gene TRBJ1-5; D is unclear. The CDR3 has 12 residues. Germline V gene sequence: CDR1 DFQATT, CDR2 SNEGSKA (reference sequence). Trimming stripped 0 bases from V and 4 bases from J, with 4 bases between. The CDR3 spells CSARDSNQPQHF. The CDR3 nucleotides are TGCAGTGCTAGAGACAGTAATCAGCCCCAGCATTTT.

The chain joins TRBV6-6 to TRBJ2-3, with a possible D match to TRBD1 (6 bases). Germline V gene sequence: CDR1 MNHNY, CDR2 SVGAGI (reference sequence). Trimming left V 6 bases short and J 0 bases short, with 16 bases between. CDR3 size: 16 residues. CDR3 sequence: CASRPRTDYSTDTQYF. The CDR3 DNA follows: TGTGCCAGCAGACCGAGGACAGATTATAGCACAGATACGCAGTATTTT.

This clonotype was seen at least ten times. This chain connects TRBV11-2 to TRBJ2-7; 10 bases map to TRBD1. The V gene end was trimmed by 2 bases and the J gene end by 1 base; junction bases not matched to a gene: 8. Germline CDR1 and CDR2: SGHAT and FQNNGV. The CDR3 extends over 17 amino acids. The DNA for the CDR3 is TGTGCCAGCAGCTTAATCAATCGGGACAGGGGTTCCTACGAGCAGTACTTC. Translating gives CASSLINRDRGSYEQYF.

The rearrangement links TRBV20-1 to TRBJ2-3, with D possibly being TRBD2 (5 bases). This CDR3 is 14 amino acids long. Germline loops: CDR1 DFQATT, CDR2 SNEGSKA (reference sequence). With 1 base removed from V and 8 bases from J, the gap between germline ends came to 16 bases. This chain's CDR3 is CSARVWRPPATQYF. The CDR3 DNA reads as TGCAGTGCTAGAGTATGGAGGCCTCCGGCTACGCAGTATTTT.

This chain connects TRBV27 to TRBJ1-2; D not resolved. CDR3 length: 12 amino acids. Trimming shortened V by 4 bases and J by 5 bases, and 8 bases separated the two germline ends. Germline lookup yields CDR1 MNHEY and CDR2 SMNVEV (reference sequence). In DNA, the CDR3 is TGTGCCAGCAGTTCCCCCGATTATGGCTACACCTTC. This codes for CASSSPDYGYTF.